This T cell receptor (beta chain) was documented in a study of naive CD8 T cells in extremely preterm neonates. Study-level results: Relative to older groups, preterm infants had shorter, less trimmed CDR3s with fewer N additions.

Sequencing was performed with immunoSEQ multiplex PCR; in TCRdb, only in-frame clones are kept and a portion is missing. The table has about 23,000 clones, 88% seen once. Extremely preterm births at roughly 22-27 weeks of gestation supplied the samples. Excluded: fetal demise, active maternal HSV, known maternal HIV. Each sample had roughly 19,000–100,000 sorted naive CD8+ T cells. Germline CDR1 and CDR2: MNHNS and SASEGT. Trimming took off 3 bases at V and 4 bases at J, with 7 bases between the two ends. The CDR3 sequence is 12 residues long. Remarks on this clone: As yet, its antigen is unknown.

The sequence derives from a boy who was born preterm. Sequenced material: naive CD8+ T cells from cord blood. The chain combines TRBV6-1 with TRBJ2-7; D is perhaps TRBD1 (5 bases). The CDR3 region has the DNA TGTGCCAGCAGTGACAGGGTTTACGAGCAGTACTTC. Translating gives CASSDRVYEQYF.